What follows is one TCR beta chain and its context. Ten or more counts support this clonotype. The antigen this receptor binds is unknown. Base-call qualities are not available, and no considerably larger clone is one nucleotide away. V drops 5 bases and J drops 1 base, leaving 6 bases in between. The CDR3 measures 13 amino acids from cysteine to phenylalanine. Of the read, only the CDR3 DNA is kept; its 39 bases are in frame from base 1. This record belongs to a study of T cell repertoires in cytomegalovirus infection (dated by TCRdb to between 2017 and 2020). The study in broad terms: The HLA type of each donor mattered for the analysis, because public TCR beta signatures pointed to carriage of CMV infection along with the matching HLA type. Results the study describes overall, beyond this receptor: The ex vivo response was dominated by HLA-C-restricted CMV-specific TCR beta clonotypes, and the single most frequent clonotype in two of eight donors was supplied by these HLA-C-restricted clonotypes. In both this cohort and an independent roughly 400-donor cohort, the cumulative frequency of public TCR beta family members distinguished carriers of CMV infection plus the relevant HLA type.

Instrument used: Illumina HiSeq 1500. The public reads were reprocessed in TCRdb via fastp at Q25 and MiXCR, keeping in-frame beta chains. CDR3 protein sequences are deduplicated, and each keeps its most common genes and DNA. Present in this sample are about 600,000 distinct CDR3 sequences, 24% of which were seen just once. The ten largest clonotypes hold roughly 8% of the sample. The sequence joins TRBV12-3 or TRBV12-4 to TRBJ2-4, with TRBD2 as a weak D call on 6 bases. The sequencing input was CD8+ T cells from PBMCs. The clonotype originates from a human donor in good health (CMV status not recorded). Some clones in this sample may be carry-over from other donors' samples. The CDR3 loop reads CASSRGAKNIQYF. The nucleotide sequence reads TGTGCCAGCAGTCGGGGGGCCAAAAACATTCAGTACTTC.